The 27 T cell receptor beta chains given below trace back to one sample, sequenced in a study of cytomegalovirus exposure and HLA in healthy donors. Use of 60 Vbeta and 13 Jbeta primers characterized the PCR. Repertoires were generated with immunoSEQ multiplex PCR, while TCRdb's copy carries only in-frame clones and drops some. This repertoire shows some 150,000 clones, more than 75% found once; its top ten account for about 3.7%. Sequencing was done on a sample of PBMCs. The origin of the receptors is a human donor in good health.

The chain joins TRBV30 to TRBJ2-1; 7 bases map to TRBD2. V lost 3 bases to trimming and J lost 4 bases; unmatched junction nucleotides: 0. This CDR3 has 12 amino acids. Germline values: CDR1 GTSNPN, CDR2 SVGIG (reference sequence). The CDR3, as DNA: TGTGCCTGGAGGCGGGGGTACAATGAGCAGTTCTTC. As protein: CAWRRGYNEQFF.

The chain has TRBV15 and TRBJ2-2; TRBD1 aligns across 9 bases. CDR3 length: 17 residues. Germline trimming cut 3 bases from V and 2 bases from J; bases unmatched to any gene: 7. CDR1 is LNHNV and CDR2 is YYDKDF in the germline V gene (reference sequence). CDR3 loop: CATSSVGTGKNTGELFF. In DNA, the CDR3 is TGTGCCACCAGCAGTGTTGGGACAGGGAAAAACACCGGGGAGCTGTTTTTT.

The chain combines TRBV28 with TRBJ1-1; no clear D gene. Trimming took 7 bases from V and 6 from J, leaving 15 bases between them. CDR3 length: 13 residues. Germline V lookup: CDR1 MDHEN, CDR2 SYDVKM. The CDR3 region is CASIAPGSPEAFF. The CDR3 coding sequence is TGTGCCAGCATCGCCCCGGGTAGCCCTGAAGCTTTCTTT.

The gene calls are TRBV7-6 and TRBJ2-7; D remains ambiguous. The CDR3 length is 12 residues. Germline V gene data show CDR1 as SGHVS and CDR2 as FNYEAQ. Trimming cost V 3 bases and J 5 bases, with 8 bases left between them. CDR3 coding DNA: TGTGCCAGCAGCTTTTTATCCCACGAGCAGTACTTC. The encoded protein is CASSFLSHEQYF.

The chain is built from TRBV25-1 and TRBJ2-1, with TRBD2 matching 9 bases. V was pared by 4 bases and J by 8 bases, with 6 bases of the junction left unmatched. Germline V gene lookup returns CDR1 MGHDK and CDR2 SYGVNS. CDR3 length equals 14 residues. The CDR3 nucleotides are TGTGCCAGCAGTGTAGCGGGAGATATAGATGAGCAGTTCTTC. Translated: CASSVAGDIDEQFF.

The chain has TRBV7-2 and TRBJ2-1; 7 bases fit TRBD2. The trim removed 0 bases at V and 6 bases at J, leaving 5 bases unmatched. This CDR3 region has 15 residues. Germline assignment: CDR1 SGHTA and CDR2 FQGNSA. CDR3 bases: TGTGCCAGCAGCTTAGCGGGAGGGTGGGGCAATGAGCAGTTCTTC. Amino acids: CASSLAGGWGNEQFF. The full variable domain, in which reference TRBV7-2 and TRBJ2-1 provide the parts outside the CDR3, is GAGVSQSPSNKVTEKGKDVELRCDPISGHTALYWYRQSLGQGLEFLIYFQGNSAPDKSGLPSDRFSAERTGGSVSTLTIQRTQQEDSAVYLCASSLAGGWGNEQFFGPGTRLTVL.

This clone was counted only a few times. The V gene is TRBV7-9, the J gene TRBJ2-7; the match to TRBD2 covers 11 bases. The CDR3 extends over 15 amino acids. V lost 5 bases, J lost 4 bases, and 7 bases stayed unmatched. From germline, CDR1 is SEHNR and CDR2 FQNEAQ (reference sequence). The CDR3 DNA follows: TGTGCCAGCAGCGACGGGACTAGCGGAAATTACGAGCAGTACTTC. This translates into CASSDGTSGNYEQYF.

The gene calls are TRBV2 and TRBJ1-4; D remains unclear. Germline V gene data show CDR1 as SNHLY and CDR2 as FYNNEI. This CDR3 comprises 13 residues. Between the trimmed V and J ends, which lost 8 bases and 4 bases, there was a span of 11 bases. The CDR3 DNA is TGTGCCAGCGTGGCAGAGGTTAATGAAAAACTGTTTTTT. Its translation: CASVAEVNEKLFF.

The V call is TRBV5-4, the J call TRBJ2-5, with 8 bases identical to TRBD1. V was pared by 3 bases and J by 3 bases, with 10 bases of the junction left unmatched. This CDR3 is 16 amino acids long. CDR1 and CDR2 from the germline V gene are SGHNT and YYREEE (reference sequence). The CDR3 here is CASSYPGQGRKETQYF. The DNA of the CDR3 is TGTGCCAGCAGCTACCCAGGACAGGGACGCAAAGAGACCCAGTACTTC. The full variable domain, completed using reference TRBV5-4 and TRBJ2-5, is ETGVTQSPTHLIKTRGQQVTLRCSSQSGHNTVSWYQQALGQGPQFIFQYYREEENGRGNFPPRFSGLQFPNYSSELNVNALELDDSALYLCASSYPGQGRKETQYFGPGTRLLVL.

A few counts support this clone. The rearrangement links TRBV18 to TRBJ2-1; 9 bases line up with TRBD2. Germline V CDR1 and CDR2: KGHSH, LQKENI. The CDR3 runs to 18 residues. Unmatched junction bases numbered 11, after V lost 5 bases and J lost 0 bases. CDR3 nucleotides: TGTGCCAGCTCAGAAGAAAGCGGGGGGAGAAGCTCCTACAATGAGCAGTTCTTC. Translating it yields CASSEESGGRSSYNEQFF.

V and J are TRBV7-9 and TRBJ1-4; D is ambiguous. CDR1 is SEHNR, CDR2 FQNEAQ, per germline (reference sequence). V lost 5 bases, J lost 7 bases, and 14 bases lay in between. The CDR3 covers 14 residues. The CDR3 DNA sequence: TGTGCCAGCAGCCGACTTGAAGATCTTGAAAAACTGTTTTTT. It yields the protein CASSRLEDLEKLFF.

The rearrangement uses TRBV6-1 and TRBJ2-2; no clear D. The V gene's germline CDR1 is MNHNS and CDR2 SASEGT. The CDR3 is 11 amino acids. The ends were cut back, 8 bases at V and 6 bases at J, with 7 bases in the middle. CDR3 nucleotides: TGTGCCAGCCTCCTAGCCGGGGAGCTGTTTTTT. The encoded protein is CASLLAGELFF.

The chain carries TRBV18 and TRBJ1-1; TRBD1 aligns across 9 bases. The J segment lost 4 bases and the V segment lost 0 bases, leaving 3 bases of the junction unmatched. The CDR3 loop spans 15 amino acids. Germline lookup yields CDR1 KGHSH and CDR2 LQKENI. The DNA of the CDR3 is TGTGCCAGCTCACCACCGGACAGGGGTGGCACTGAAGCTTTCTTT. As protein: CASSPPDRGGTEAFF.

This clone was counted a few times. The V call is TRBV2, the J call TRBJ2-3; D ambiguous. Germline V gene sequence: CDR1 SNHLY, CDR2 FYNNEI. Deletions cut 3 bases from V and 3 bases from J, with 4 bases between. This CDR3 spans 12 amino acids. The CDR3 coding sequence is TGTGCCAGCAGTGACGGGACAGATACGCAGTATTTT. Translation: CASSDGTDTQYF.

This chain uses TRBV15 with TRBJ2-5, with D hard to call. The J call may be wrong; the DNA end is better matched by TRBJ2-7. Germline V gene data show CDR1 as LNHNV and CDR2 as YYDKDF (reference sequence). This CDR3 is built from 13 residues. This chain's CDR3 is CATSSVDSYEQYF. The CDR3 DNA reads TGTGCCACCAGCAGTGTGGACTCCTACGAGCAGTACTTC.

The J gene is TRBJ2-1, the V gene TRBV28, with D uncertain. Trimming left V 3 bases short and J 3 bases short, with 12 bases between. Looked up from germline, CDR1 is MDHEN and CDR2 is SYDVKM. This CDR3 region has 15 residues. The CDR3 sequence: CASSFLEPDYNEQFF. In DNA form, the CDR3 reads TGTGCCAGCAGTTTCCTAGAGCCCGACTACAATGAGCAGTTCTTC.

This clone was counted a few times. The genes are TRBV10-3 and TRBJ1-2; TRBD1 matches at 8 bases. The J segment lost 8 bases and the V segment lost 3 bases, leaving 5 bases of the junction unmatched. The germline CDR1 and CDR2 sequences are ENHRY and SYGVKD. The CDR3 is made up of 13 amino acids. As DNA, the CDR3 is TGTGCCATCAGTGAAGGACAGGGAGGCGGCTACACCTTC. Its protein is CAISEGQGGGYTF.

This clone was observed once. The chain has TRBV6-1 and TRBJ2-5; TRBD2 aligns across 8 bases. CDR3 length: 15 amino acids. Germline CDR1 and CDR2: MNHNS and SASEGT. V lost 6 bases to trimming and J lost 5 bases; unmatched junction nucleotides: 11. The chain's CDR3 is CASSPGGNRQETQYF. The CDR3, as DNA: TGTGCCAGCAGCCCGGGGGGGAATAGACAGGAGACCCAGTACTTC.

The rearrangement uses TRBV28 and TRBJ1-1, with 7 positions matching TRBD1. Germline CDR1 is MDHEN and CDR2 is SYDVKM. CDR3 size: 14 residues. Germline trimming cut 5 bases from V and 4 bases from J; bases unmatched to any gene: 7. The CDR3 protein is CASSKGAGGTEAFF. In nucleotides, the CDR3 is TGTGCCAGCAGTAAGGGGGCGGGAGGCACTGAAGCTTTCTTT.

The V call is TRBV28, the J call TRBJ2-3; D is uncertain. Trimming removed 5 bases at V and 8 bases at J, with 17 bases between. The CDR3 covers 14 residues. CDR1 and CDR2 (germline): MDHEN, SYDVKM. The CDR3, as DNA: TGTGCCAGCAGTCCCCCCGGTAGTGTTGGTACGCAGTATTTT. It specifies CASSPPGSVGTQYF.

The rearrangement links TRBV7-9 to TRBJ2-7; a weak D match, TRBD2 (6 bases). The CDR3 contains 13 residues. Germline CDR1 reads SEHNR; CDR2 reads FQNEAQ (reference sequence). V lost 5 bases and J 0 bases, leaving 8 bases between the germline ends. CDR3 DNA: TGTGCCAGCAGCGGAGGGACCTCCTACGAGCAGTACTTC. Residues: CASSGGTSYEQYF.

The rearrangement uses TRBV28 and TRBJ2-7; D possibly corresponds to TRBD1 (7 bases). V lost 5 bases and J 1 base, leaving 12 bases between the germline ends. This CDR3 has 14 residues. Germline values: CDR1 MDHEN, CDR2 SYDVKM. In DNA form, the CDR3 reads TGTGCCAGCAGTCCGCGGGACAGTTCCTACGAGCAGTACTTC. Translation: CASSPRDSSYEQYF.

CDR3 coding DNA: TGTGCCAGCAGATCAATGCCCAGGCTTAGCTCCTATAATTCACCCCTCCACTTT. Translated, it gives CASRSMPRLSSYNSPLHF. The V gene is TRBV27, the J gene TRBJ1-6, with unresolved D. Germline V gene data show CDR1 as MNHEY and CDR2 as SMNVEV (reference sequence). V was trimmed by 6 bases and J by 0 bases, leaving 18 bases between them. The CDR3 covers 18 residues.

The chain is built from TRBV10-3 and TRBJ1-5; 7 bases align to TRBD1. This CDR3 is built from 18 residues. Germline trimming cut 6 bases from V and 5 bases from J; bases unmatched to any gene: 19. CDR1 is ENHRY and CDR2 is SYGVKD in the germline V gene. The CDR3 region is CAIRVEGQKFSPDQPQHF. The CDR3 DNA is TGTGCCATCAGGGTTGAGGGACAGAAATTCTCCCCGGATCAGCCCCAGCATTTT.

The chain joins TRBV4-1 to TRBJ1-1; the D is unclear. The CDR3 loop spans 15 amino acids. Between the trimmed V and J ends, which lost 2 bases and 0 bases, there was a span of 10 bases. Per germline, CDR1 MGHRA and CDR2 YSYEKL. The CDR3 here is CASSQNSQMNTEAFF. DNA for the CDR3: TGCGCCAGCAGCCAAAACAGCCAAATGAACACTGAAGCTTTCTTT.

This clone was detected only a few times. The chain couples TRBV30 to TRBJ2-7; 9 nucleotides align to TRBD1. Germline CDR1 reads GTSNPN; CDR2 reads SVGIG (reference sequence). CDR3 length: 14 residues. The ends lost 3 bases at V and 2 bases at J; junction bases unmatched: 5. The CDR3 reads CAWSLGTGTYEQYF. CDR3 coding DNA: TGTGCCTGGAGCCTCGGGACAGGGACCTACGAGCAGTACTTC.

The DNA of the CDR3 is TGTGCCAGCAGCGCCGGACTAGCGGGAGGTGGGGGTAGCACAGATACGCAGTATTTT. It codes for CASSAGLAGGGGSTDTQYF. The chain joins TRBV7-3 to TRBJ2-3; 14 bases align to TRBD2. Germline values: CDR1 SGHTA, CDR2 FQGTGA. J lost 0 bases, V lost 5 bases, and 10 bases had no gene match. The CDR3 is made up of 19 amino acids.